This T cell receptor (beta chain) was captured by sequencing in a study of T cells in Graves' hyperthyroidism and ophthalmopathy. An approximately 10 ml volume of fresh peripheral blood provided the PBMCs. Amplification yielded TCR beta CDR3 regions, with RNA transcripts as the source. During a first-round RT-PCR of the TCR CDR3, the HTBI primer set was used. MiXCR, applied by TCRdb to the multiplex PCR reads, yields one record per CDR3 protein. The table shows 450,000 to 600,000 distinct CDR3 sequences, with roughly 21% occurring only once. The sequenced sample consisted of blood. This TCR came from a man aged 35-49 years with Graves' ophthalmopathy.

This chain's CDR3 is CASSLNDGYTF. The CDR3 DNA is TGCGCCAGCAGCTTGAACGACGGCTACACCTTC. This chain connects TRBV5-1 to TRBJ1-2; unclear D gene. V was clipped by 1 base and J by 8 bases, with 6 bases between them. CDR3 size: 11 residues. Germline V CDR1 and CDR2: SGHRS, YFSETQ.